These 23 T cell receptor beta chains originate from one sample sequenced in a study of shared clonotypes between healthy human individuals. The table came from immunoSEQ multiplex PCR; TCRdb's copy has only in-frame clones and leaves some out. Of millions of clones listed, around nine tenths are singletons. The sequenced sample was naive CD4+ T cells sorted from blood. Sample subset: CD45RA+ positively selected. The receptors shown here come from a man between 18 and 35 years old in good health.

The V gene is TRBV18, the J gene TRBJ2-7; D is possibly TRBD1 (5 bases). Germline CDR1 and CDR2: KGHSH and LQKENI. Deletions cut 0 bases from V and 6 bases from J, with 12 bases between. The CDR3 has 14 amino acids. The CDR3 is CASSPPSRASEQYF. The CDR3 DNA is TGTGCCAGCTCACCACCGTCCAGGGCTTCCGAGCAGTACTTC.

This chain uses TRBV10-3 with TRBJ2-7; 8 bases are a match to TRBD1. Looked up from germline, CDR1 is ENHRY and CDR2 is SYGVKD. CDR3 size: 15 residues. The V segment lost 3 bases and the J segment 3 bases; nucleotides outside the gene matches: 7. The CDR3 sequence is CAISDPGTGFYEQYF. Written as DNA, the CDR3 is TGTGCCATCAGTGATCCCGGGACAGGCTTCTACGAGCAGTACTTC.

V is TRBV13 and J is TRBJ1-4; D gene uncertain. Trimming removed 6 bases from V and 8 bases from J, with 13 bases in between. This CDR3 is built from 13 residues. From germline, CDR1 is PRHDT and CDR2 FYEKMQ (reference sequence). The CDR3 loop reads CASSDGRNEKLFF. The CDR3 nucleotides are TGTGCCAGCAGTGACGGACGGAACGAAAAACTGTTTTTT. The entire variable domain, with the rest obtained from reference TRBV13 and TRBJ1-4, is as follows: AAGVIQSPRHLIKEKRETATLKCYPIPRHDTVYWYQQGPGQDPQFLISFYEKMQSDKGSIPDRFSAQQFSDYHSELNMSSLELGDSALYFCASSDGRNEKLFFGSGTQLSVL.

The gene calls are TRBV7-2 and TRBJ1-5; 8 bases map to TRBD1. The germline V gene has CDR1 SGHTA and CDR2 FQGNSA. V gave up 4 bases and J gave up 5 bases; unmatched junction bases: 1. CDR3 length equals 13 residues. In DNA form, the CDR3 reads TGTGCCAGCAGCTCGACAGGGGATCAGCCCCAGCATTTT. This gives the protein CASSSTGDQPQHF.

This chain uses TRBV5-1 with TRBJ2-6, with 8 bases matching TRBD1. The junction had 7 bases not matched to a gene; V was cut back by 0 bases and J by 2 bases. CDR1 is SGHRS, CDR2 YFSETQ, per germline. This CDR3 has 18 amino acids. CDR3 sequence: CASSLAGTGGTGANVLTF. The CDR3 nucleotides read TGCGCCAGCAGCTTGGCTGGAACAGGGGGAACTGGGGCCAACGTCCTGACTTTC.

The rearrangement uses TRBV5-1 and TRBJ1-3, with 7 bases aligning to TRBD1. Germline V gives CDR1 SGHRS, CDR2 YFSETQ. CDR3 length: 14 residues. The V gene end was trimmed by 3 bases and the J gene end by 4 bases; junction bases not matched to a gene: 4. CDR3: CASSYGTDGNTIYF. As DNA, the CDR3 is TGCGCCAGCAGCTACGGGACAGACGGAAACACCATATATTTT.

J is TRBJ2-3 and V is TRBV11-2, with D perhaps being TRBD1 or TRBD2 (6 bases each). From germline, CDR1 is SGHAT and CDR2 FQNNGV. The germline V and J ends were trimmed by 6 bases and 2 bases, with 21 bases remaining between them. This CDR3 region has 17 residues. The CDR3: CASSWDLTGANTDTQYF. The CDR3 coding sequence is TGTGCCAGCAGTTGGGACTTAACGGGGGCCAACACAGATACGCAGTATTTT.

V gene TRBV14 combines with J gene TRBJ2-2; D gene uncertain. From germline, CDR1 is SGHDN and CDR2 FVKESK. CDR3 length equals 16 residues. The V end lost 2 bases, the J end lost 0 bases, and 10 bases lay between the germline ends. DNA of the CDR3: TGTGCCAGCAGCCAAATACTACCATCGAACACCGGGGAGCTGTTTTTT. Translating gives CASSQILPSNTGELFF.

This chain joins TRBV19 and TRBJ2-6; no reliable D call. V lost 7 bases and J 0 bases, leaving 16 bases between the germline ends. The CDR3 sequence is 17 residues long. From germline, CDR1 is LNHDA and CDR2 SQIVND (reference sequence). The CDR3 region has the DNA TGTGCCAGTACCCCGGCAGGCCCCAGCTCTGGGGCCAACGTCCTGACTTTC. It codes for CASTPAGPSSGANVLTF.

The chain links TRBV4-3 to TRBJ1-2; D not resolved. Germline V CDR1 and CDR2: LGHNA, YSLEER. This CDR3 is 16 amino acids long. Between the trimmed V and J ends, which lost 6 bases and 3 bases, there was a span of 20 bases. CDR3 nucleotide sequence: TGCGCCAGCAGTCGTACCATTAACAGCGTCGACTATGGCTACACCTTC. This encodes CASSRTINSVDYGYTF.

Points on this clone: The sample carries other DNA sequences with the same CDR3. The V gene is TRBV30, the J gene TRBJ1-1; no reliable D call. The CDR3 is made up of 13 amino acids. V lost 2 bases and J 1 base, leaving 8 bases between the germline ends. Per the germline V gene, CDR1 is GTSNPN and CDR2 is SVGIG (reference sequence). DNA for the CDR3: TGTGCCTGGAGTCGTATACAGAACACTGAAGCTTTCTTT. Translation gives CAWSRIQNTEAFF.

The chain uses TRBV7-2 and TRBJ1-1; 12 positions agree with TRBD1. J lost 4 bases, V lost 3 bases, and 6 bases had no gene match. CDR1 is SGHTA and CDR2 is FQGNSA in the germline V gene. The CDR3 covers 16 residues. CDR3 region: CASSLGQGAGSTEAFF. The CDR3 DNA follows: TGTGCCAGCAGCTTGGGACAGGGGGCTGGTAGCACTGAAGCTTTCTTT.

The chain has TRBV28 and TRBJ1-2; the D is unclear. The germline V gene encodes CDR1 MDHEN and CDR2 SYDVKM. The CDR3 spans 14 residues. The germline V and J ends were trimmed by 7 bases and 6 bases, with 18 bases remaining between them. The CDR3 coding sequence is TGTGCCAGCAAAGTCCTGTGGCAAGCTAATGGCTACACCTTC. Translating gives CASKVLWQANGYTF.

The rearrangement uses TRBV29-1 and TRBJ2-3; 14 nucleotides match TRBD2. The germline V gene encodes CDR1 SQVTM and CDR2 ANQGSEA. This CDR3 is built from 14 residues. Trimming at V came to 7 bases and at J to 6 bases, leaving 6 bases not matched to a gene. CDR3 nucleotide sequence: TGCAGCGGGGGACTAGCGGGGGCCCCGGATACGCAGTATTTT. The encoded protein is CSGGLAGAPDTQYF.

For this clone: Other DNA sequences in the sample encode the same CDR3. V usage is TRBV30 and J usage is TRBJ2-7; perhaps D is TRBD1 or TRBD2 (5 bases each). The CDR3 runs 11 residues. Between the trimmed V and J ends, which lost 4 bases and 5 bases, there was a span of 9 bases. CDR1 GTSNPN and CDR2 SVGIG come from the germline V gene (reference sequence). The CDR3 loop reads CAWTGRDEQYF. The CDR3 DNA follows: TGTGCCTGGACGGGGCGCGACGAGCAGTACTTC.

This rearrangement joins TRBV28 to TRBJ1-1; TRBD1 might be the D (6 bases). CDR1 is MDHEN, CDR2 SYDVKM, per germline. This CDR3 is built from 15 residues. Trimming removed 7 bases at V and 4 bases at J, with 19 bases between. This CDR3 reads CASNRLGLGGTEAFF. DNA of the CDR3: TGTGCCAGCAATCGGCTAGGGTTAGGGGGCACTGAAGCTTTCTTT. Based on the CDR3 plus reference TRBV28 and TRBJ1-1, the full variable domain is DVKVTQSSRYLVKRTGEKVFLECVQDMDHENMFWYRQDPGLGLRLIYFSYDVKMKEKGDIPEGYSVSREKKERFSLILESASTNQTSMYLCASNRLGLGGTEAFFGQGTRLTVV.

The chain joins TRBV7-6 to TRBJ2-1, with 11 bases fitting TRBD2. CDR1 is SGHVS and CDR2 is FNYEAQ in the germline V gene. V trimming: 6 bases; J trimming: 3 bases; junction bases outside the gene matches: 4. The CDR3 has 15 amino acids. This CDR3 is CASSHGLAGYNEQFF. In nucleotides, the CDR3 is TGTGCCAGCAGTCACGGACTAGCGGGCTACAATGAGCAGTTCTTC.

V is TRBV28 and J is TRBJ1-3, with D perhaps TRBD1 (6 bases). The germline gives CDR1 MDHEN, CDR2 SYDVKM. Trimming shortened V by 8 bases and J by 0 bases, and 14 bases separated the two germline ends. The CDR3 consists of 15 residues. The CDR3 sequence: CASGFVGASGNTIYF. The CDR3 DNA reads as TGTGCCAGCGGCTTTGTGGGGGCCTCTGGAAACACCATATATTTT.

Concerning this clone: Distinct nucleotide sequences in the sample also encode this CDR3. V gene TRBV27 combines with J gene TRBJ1-5; D gene uncertain. This CDR3 contains 12 residues. V lost 4 bases, J lost 7 bases, and 8 bases lay in between. The germline gives CDR1 MNHEY, CDR2 SMNVEV (reference sequence). CDR3 region: CASSSPGQPQHF. Here the CDR3 DNA reads TGTGCCAGCAGTTCCCCTGGCCAGCCCCAGCATTTT.

This chain links TRBV7-9 with TRBJ2-1; 9 bases line up with TRBD1. The ends lost 3 bases at V and 10 bases at J; junction bases unmatched: 16. Per the germline V gene, CDR1 is SEHNR and CDR2 is FQNEAQ (reference sequence). CDR3 length: 17 amino acids. CDR3 sequence: CASSFSPPGQGGGEQFF. For the CDR3, the DNA is TGTGCCAGCAGCTTTTCCCCGCCGGGACAGGGAGGCGGGGAGCAGTTCTTC.

V usage is TRBV28 and J usage is TRBJ1-2; the D gene is possibly TRBD1 (6 bases). From germline, CDR1 is MDHEN and CDR2 SYDVKM. The CDR3 covers 16 residues. Trimming cost V 4 bases and J 5 bases, with 20 bases left between them. The CDR3 protein is CASSWEQGPNQYGYTF. The CDR3 DNA follows: TGTGCCAGCAGTTGGGAACAGGGTCCCAATCAATATGGCTACACCTTC.

The rearrangement joins TRBV27 to TRBJ2-7; D gene unclear. The CDR3 loop spans 13 amino acids. Germline-derived CDR1 and CDR2 are MNHEY and SMNVEV (reference sequence). Trimming stripped 3 bases from V and 1 base from J, with 7 bases between. CDR3 protein: CASSFQPSYEQYF. CDR3 in DNA: TGTGCCAGCAGTTTCCAACCGTCCTACGAGCAGTACTTC.

The CDR3, as DNA: TGTGCCAGCAGGGGCGTAGTTAGAGAAGCTTTCTTT. Its translation: CASRGVVREAFF. V usage is TRBV28 and J usage is TRBJ1-1; unclear D gene. The germline V gene has CDR1 MDHEN and CDR2 SYDVKM. Trimming removed 6 bases at V and 8 bases at J, with 13 bases between. The CDR3 has 12 residues.